This entry features one T cell receptor beta chain sequence. The sample has other DNA sequences that encode this CDR3 too. The sample comes from a study of blood T cell repertoires in COVID-19. Authors' methods: From reference gene primer amplification, estimates of nucleated cell counts were derived. Clones were sequenced by immunoSEQ multiplex PCR, and TCRdb holds only the in-frame ones, with some missing. D and trimming come from the DNA, and the V and J calls and clone size come from that table. The sample has 100,000 to 150,000 clones; roughly 88% are singletons. In germline, CDR1 is SGHTA, CDR2 FQGNSA. The CDR3 consists of 16 residues. V was shortened by 0 bases and J by 4 bases, with 13 bases between the two germline ends.

Specimen: peripheral blood. V and J are TRBV7-2 and TRBJ1-5; D is perhaps TRBD1 (5 bases). The sequence derives from a woman older than 75 with acute or convalescent COVID-19. The CDR3 nucleotides are TGTGCCAGCAGCTTAGCGAGCAGGGCTTCTAATCAGCCCCAGCATTTT. Amino acid sequence: CASSLASRASNQPQHF.